Reported below is one T cell receptor beta chain. Antigen unknown. The data originate from a study of siplizumab effects on memory and regulatory T cells. Study conclusions and caveats: Solely a minor proportion of alloreactive clones could be assigned to unstimulated subsets. Naive T cells, seemingly more diverse than memory cells, seemed major alloresponse contributors.

The CDR3 contains 15 residues. The germline V gene has CDR1 SGHTA and CDR2 FQGNSA. Trimming stripped 1 base from V and 7 bases from J, with 17 bases between. Per individual sample, 9.9 x 10^4 or so TCR templates were assayed. Clones were sequenced by immunoSEQ multiplex PCR, and TCRdb holds only the in-frame ones, with some missing. The sample lists roughly 62,000 clones, 79% occurring once. A few donor pairs also had unstimulated CD4+ and CD8+ naive and memory subsets sequenced. The V call is TRBV7-2, the J call TRBJ2-7; a possible D gene is TRBD1 (6 bases). This clonotype was sampled from a human donor in good health. What was sequenced was memory CD4+ T cells sorted from blood. The CDR3 is CASSLVRGQTGEQYF. For the CDR3, the DNA is TGTGCCAGCAGCTTAGTCAGGGGCCAGACTGGGGAGCAGTACTTC.